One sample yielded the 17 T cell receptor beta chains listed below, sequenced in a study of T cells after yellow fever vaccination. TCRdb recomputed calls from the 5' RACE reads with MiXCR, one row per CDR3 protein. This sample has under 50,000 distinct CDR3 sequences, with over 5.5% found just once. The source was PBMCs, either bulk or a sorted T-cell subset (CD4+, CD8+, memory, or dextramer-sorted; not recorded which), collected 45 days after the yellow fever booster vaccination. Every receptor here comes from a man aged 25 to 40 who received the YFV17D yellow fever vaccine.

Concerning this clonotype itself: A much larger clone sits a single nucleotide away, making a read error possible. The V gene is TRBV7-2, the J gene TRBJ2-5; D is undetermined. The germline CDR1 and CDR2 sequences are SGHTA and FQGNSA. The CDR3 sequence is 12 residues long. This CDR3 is CAGSLMTETQYF. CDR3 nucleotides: TGTGCCGGCAGCTTAATGACAGAGACCCAGTACTTC.

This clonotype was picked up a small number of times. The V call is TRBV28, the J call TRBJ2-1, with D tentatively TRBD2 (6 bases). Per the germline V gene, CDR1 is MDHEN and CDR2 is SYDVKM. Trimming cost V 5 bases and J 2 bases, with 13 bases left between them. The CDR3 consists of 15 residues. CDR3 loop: CASSISGQTYNEQFF. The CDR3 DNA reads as TGTGCCAGCAGTATTAGCGGCCAAACCTACAATGAGCAGTTCTTC.

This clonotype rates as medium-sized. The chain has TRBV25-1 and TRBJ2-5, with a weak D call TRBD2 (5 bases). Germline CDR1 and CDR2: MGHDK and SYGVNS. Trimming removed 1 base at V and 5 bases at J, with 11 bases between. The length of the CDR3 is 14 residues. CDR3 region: CASSEFGNGETQYF. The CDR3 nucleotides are TGTGCCAGCAGTGAATTCGGGAACGGGGAGACCCAGTACTTC.

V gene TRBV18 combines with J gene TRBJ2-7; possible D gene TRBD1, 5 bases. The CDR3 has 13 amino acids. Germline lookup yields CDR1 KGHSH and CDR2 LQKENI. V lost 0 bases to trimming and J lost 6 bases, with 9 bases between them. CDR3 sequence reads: CASSPPGVSEQYF. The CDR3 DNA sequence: TGTGCCAGCTCACCACCAGGGGTATCCGAGCAGTACTTC.

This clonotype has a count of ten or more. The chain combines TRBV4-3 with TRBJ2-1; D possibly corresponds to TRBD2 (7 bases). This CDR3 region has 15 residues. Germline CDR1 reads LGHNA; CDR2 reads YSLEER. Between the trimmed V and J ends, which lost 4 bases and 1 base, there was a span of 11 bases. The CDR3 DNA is TGCGCCAGCAGCCGGGGGGGCGGGTCCTACAATGAGCAGTTCTTC. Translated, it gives CASSRGGGSYNEQFF.

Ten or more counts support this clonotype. The CDR3 nucleotides are TGTGCCAGCAGCCCAGGACACGTCCACGAGCAGTACTTC. This encodes CASSPGHVHEQYF. The chain employs TRBV7-9 and TRBJ2-7; possible D gene TRBD1, 5 bases. Deletions cut 5 bases from V and 5 bases from J, with 13 bases between. CDR3 size: 13 residues. Germline-derived CDR1 and CDR2 are SEHNR and FQNEAQ (reference sequence).

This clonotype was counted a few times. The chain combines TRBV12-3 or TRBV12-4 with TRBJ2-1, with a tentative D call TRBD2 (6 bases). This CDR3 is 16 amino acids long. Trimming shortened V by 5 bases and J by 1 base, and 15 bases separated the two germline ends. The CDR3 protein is CASSPPPGVSYNEQFF. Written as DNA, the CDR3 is TGTGCCAGCAGTCCCCCCCCGGGAGTGTCCTACAATGAGCAGTTCTTC.

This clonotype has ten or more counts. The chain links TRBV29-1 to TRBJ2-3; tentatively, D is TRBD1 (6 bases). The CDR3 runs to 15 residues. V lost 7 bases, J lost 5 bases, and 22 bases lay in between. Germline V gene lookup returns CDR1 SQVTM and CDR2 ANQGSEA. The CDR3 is CSATGQTIPGDTQYF. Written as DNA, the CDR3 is TGCAGCGCCACGGGACAAACAATCCCAGGAGATACGCAGTATTTT.

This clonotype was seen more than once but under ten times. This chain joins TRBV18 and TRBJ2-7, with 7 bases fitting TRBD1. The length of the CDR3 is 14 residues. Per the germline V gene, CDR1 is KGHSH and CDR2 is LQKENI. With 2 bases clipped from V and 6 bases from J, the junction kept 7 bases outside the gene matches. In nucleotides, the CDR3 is TGTGCCAGCTCACCATCCGGGACAGAGTTCGAGCAGTACTTC. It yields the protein CASSPSGTEFEQYF. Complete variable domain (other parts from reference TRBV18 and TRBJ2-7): NAGVMQNPRHLVRRRGQEARLRCSPMKGHSHVYWYRQLPEEGLKFMVYLQKENIIDESGMPKERFSAEFPKEGPSILRIQQVVRGDSAAYFCASSPSGTEFEQYFGPGTRLTVT.

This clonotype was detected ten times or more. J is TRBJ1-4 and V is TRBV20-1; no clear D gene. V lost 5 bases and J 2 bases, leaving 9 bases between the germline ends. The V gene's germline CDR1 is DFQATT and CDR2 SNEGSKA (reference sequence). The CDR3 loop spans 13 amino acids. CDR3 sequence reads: CSAPLNTNEKLFF. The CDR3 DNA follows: TGCAGTGCTCCCCTTAATACTAATGAAAAACTGTTTTTT.

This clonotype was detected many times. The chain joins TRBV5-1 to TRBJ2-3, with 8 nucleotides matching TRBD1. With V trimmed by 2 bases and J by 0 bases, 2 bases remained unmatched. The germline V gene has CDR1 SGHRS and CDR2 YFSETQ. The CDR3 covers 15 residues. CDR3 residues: CASSFGQGSTDTQYF. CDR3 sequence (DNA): TGCGCCAGCAGCTTCGGACAGGGCAGCACAGATACGCAGTATTTT.

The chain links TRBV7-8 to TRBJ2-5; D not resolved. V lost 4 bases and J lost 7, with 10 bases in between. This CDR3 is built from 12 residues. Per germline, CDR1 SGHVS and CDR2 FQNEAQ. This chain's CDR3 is CASSSLKGTQYF. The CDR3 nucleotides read TGTGCCAGCAGCTCACTCAAGGGGACCCAGTACTTC.

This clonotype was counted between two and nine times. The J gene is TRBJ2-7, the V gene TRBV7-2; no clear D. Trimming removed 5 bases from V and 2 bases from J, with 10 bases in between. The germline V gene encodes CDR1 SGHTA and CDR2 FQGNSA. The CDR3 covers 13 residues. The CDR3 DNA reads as TGTGCCAGCAGCGAGGACGGAACCTACGAGCAGTACTTC. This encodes CASSEDGTYEQYF.

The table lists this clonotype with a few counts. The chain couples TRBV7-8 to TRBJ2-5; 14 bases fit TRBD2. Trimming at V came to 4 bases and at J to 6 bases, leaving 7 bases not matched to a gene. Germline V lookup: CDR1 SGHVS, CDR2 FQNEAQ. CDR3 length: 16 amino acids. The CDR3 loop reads CASSSGTSGSMQTQYF. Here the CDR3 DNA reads TGTGCCAGCAGCTCCGGGACTAGCGGGAGTATGCAGACCCAGTACTTC.

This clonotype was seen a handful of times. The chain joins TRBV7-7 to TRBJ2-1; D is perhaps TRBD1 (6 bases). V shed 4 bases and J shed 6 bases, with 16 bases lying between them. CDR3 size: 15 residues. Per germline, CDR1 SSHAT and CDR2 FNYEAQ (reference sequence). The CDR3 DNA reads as TGTGCCAGCAGCTCAACCGGGACAACGAGCAATGAGCAGTTCTTC. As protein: CASSSTGTTSNEQFF.

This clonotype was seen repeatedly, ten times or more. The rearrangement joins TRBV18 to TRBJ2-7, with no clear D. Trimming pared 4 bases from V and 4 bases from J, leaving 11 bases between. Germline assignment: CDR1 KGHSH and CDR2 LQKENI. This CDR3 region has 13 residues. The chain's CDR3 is CASSQSKNYEQYF. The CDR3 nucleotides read TGTGCCAGCTCACAGTCTAAGAATTACGAGCAGTACTTC.

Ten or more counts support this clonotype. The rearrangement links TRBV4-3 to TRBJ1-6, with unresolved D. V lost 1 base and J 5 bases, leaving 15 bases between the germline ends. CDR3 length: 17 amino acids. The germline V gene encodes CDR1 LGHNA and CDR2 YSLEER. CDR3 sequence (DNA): TGCGCCAGCAGCCAAGCGACCGCGACTTTTGATAATTCACCCCTCCACTTT. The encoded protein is CASSQATATFDNSPLHF.